This T cell receptor (beta chain) was retrieved from a study of blood T cell repertoires in COVID-19. Whole-study context: From the United States, Italy and Spain came samples of acute and convalescent COVID-19.

Individuals drawn from 20 to 30 US areas were roughly 18 to 95 years old. Clinical history reported by participants formed the basis on which cohorts were assigned. As processed by the authors: Quantification of nucleated cells was approximated via reference gene primer amplification. Generated by immunoSEQ multiplex PCR, the TCRdb table keeps only in-frame clones and is missing some. From that table come the V and J calls and clone size; the DNA was used to work out D and trimming. There are fewer than 500,000 clones in the sample; around 87% occur only once, and 0.95% to 1.3% lies in the top ten. Specimen: PBMCs or T cells enriched from blood (not recorded which). The sequence came from a man aged 30 to 45 who had recovered from COVID-19.

The CDR3 bases are TGTGCCAGCAGCGGGTATCCCGGGTACGAGCAGTACTTC. This sequence encodes CASSGYPGYEQYF. This rearrangement joins TRBV7-2 to TRBJ2-7; D is unresolved. The CDR3 covers 13 residues. With 5 bases removed from V and 4 bases from J, the gap between germline ends came to 12 bases. Germline lookup yields CDR1 SGHTA and CDR2 FQGNSA.